The sample holds a few counts of the clone carrying this T cell receptor (beta chain). What it recognizes is unknown. TCRdb reanalysed the reads using MiXCR and keeps one entry per CDR3 protein. The table records about 890,000 distinct CDR3 sequences, around 30% of them present only once. The sample is drawn from a study of T cell repertoires in cytomegalovirus infection. About the study: Newly reported HLA-C-restricted and thoroughly characterized HLA-B-restricted CMV epitopes were employed. It was the public TCR beta signatures that indicated both CMV infection and matching HLA type.

Regarding the study as a whole: What dominated the ex vivo response were HLA-C-restricted CMV-specific TCR beta clonotypes.

V was shortened by 1 base and J by 6 bases, with 9 bases between the two germline ends. The CDR3 runs 14 residues. Germline V gene data show CDR1 as PRHDT and CDR2 as FYEKMQ (reference sequence). The sequence came from a human donor in good health (CMV status not recorded). Some clones in this sample may be carry-over from other donors' samples. Here the sequenced sample was cultured CD8+ T cells from PBMCs, taken from culture after CMV antigen stimulation. The J gene is TRBJ1-4, the V gene TRBV13, with D uncertain. The CDR3, as DNA: TGTGCCAGCAGCTTAGCCGGGCGCGATGAAAAACTGTTTTTT. Protein: CASSLAGRDEKLFF. The full variable domain, in which reference TRBV13 and TRBJ1-4 provide the parts outside the CDR3, is AAGVIQSPRHLIKEKRETATLKCYPIPRHDTVYWYQQGPGQDPQFLISFYEKMQSDKGSIPDRFSAQQFSDYHSELNMSSLELGDSALYFCASSLAGRDEKLFFGSGTQLSVL.